Below are 10 T cell receptor beta chains sequenced from a single sample in a study of T-cell reconstitution after alpha-beta-depleted transplantation in children. Unique molecular identifiers were built into the TCRbeta library. TCRdb reprocessed the PCR reads via MiXCR and lists one record per CDR3 protein. The sample records approximately 340,000 distinct CDR3 sequences, over 9% being singletons. The sample was PBMCs from the stem cell graft donor, taken from the stem cell graft. These receptor sequences come from a human donor who donated a stem cell graft to a child with acute lymphoblastic leukemia.

The chain couples TRBV28 to TRBJ2-7, with D unclear. The CDR3 consists of 15 residues. V was shortened by 4 bases and J by 1 base, with 14 bases between the two germline ends. Germline V gene sequence: CDR1 MDHEN, CDR2 SYDVKM. CDR3 nucleotide sequence: TGTGCCAGCAGTTACCTTTTGGACCGATCCTACGAGCAGTACTTC. Translated, it gives CASSYLLDRSYEQYF.

This clonotype showed up just a few times. J is TRBJ2-1 and V is TRBV7-8, with D perhaps matching TRBD1 (6 bases). Trimming cost V 1 base and J 5 bases, with 15 bases left between them. This CDR3 region has 16 residues. Germline CDR1 reads SGHVS; CDR2 reads FQNEAQ. DNA of the CDR3: TGTGCCAGCAGCTTAGGGCTATGGGGGCCCCACAATGAGCAGTTCTTC. This translates into CASSLGLWGPHNEQFF.

The chain combines TRBV7-3 with TRBJ2-1, with 12 bases lining up with TRBD2. Germline V gene sequence: CDR1 SGHTA, CDR2 FQGTGA. The CDR3 spans 17 residues. J lost 6 bases, V lost 1 base, and 7 bases had no gene match. The CDR3: CASSLIPSSGRANEQFF. The DNA for the CDR3 is TGTGCCAGCAGCTTAATACCATCTAGCGGGAGGGCCAATGAGCAGTTCTTC.

This clonotype was seen more than once but under ten times. CDR3 sequence (DNA): TGTGCCTGCGACCGGGACAGATCCCCCCCCGGGGAGCTGTTTTTT. This codes for CACDRDRSPPGELFF. The rearrangement links TRBV30 to TRBJ2-2; 7 positions agree with TRBD1. Germline values: CDR1 GTSNPN, CDR2 SVGIG (reference sequence). Unmatched junction bases numbered 13, after V lost 6 bases and J lost 6 bases. The CDR3 covers 15 residues.

This clonotype was seen more than once but under ten times. The chain recombines TRBV12-3 or TRBV12-4 with TRBJ2-3, with 7 bases matching TRBD2. Unmatched junction bases numbered 2, after V lost 6 bases and J lost 2 bases. The CDR3 sequence is 13 residues long. CDR3 nucleotide sequence: TGTGCCAGCAGGAGCGGGAACACAGATACGCAGTATTTT. Its protein product is CASRSGNTDTQYF.

This chain uses TRBV7-2 with TRBJ2-2, with a possible D match to TRBD1 (6 bases). Trimming shortened V by 3 bases and J by 5 bases, and 16 bases separated the two germline ends. The CDR3 is 16 residues long. CDR1 is SGHTA and CDR2 is FQGNSA in the germline V gene. The CDR3 spells CASSFRTVQGTGELFF. DNA for the CDR3: TGTGCCAGCAGCTTCCGCACTGTACAGGGTACCGGGGAGCTGTTTTTT. The whole variable domain, remainder taken from reference TRBV7-2 and TRBJ2-2, is GAGVSQSPSNKVTEKGKDVELRCDPISGHTALYWYRQSLGQGLEFLIYFQGNSAPDKSGLPSDRFSAERTGGSVSTLTIQRTQQEDSAVYLCASSFRTVQGTGELFFGEGSRLTVL.

The rearrangement uses TRBV9 and TRBJ2-5; 8 bases are a match to TRBD2. Per the germline V gene, CDR1 is SGDLS and CDR2 is YYNGEE. Trimming removed 0 bases from V and 5 bases from J; junction bases left unmatched: 6. CDR3 length: 15 amino acids. The CDR3 sequence is CASSVGGSGMETQYF. In DNA, the CDR3 is TGTGCCAGCAGCGTAGGTGGTAGCGGGATGGAGACCCAGTACTTC.

This clonotype was detected ten times or more. The chain uses TRBV7-6 and TRBJ2-2; D is unresolved. V was cut by 4 bases and J by 0 bases, with 9 bases left in between. The CDR3 is 15 amino acids. CDR1 SGHVS and CDR2 FNYEAQ come from the germline V gene. CDR3: CASSSPESNTGELFF. Written as DNA, the CDR3 is TGTGCCAGCAGCTCCCCGGAGTCGAACACCGGGGAGCTGTTTTTT.

This clonotype has just a few counts. V usage is TRBV2 and J usage is TRBJ2-2, with 7 bases that match TRBD1. Per germline, CDR1 SNHLY and CDR2 FYNNEI. The CDR3 covers 15 residues. With 3 bases clipped from V and 1 base from J, the junction kept 2 bases outside the gene matches. The CDR3, as DNA: TGTGCCAGCAGTGACCGGACAGGGAACACCGGGGAGCTGTTTTTT. It encodes CASSDRTGNTGELFF.

This chain joins TRBV27 and TRBJ2-5; 8 bases are a match to TRBD2. Per the germline V gene, CDR1 is MNHEY and CDR2 is SMNVEV (reference sequence). CDR3 length equals 18 residues. The ends lost 0 bases at V and 2 bases at J; junction bases unmatched: 11. The CDR3 region is CASSLSSLAAFEQETQYF. The CDR3 DNA is TGTGCCAGCAGTTTATCATCACTAGCGGCATTTGAACAAGAGACCCAGTACTTC.